The 11 T cell receptor beta chains below come from one sample, sequenced in a study of T cells expressing NK-cell markers. Reanalyzing the 5' RACE reads, TCRdb keeps one entry per CDR3 protein, without DNA. The listing contains approximately 170,000 distinct CDR3 sequences. Sequencing input: blood T cells: a sorted CD56 or NKG2C T cell subset, CD4+ or CD8+ T cells, or bulk PBMC T cells (not recorded which). These receptors all stem from a man aged 18-75 years in good health.

The rearrangement links TRBV7-9 to TRBJ1-3; TCRdb proposes TRBD1, but this gene call is untestable without DNA. The CDR3 is made up of 15 amino acids. Germline V lookup: CDR1 SEHNR, CDR2 FQNEAQ (reference sequence). The CDR3 is CASSNVGGFGNTIYF.

CDR3 sequence: CASSPRLAGGLGSYNEQFF. V gene TRBV27 combines with J gene TRBJ2-1; TCRdb reports TRBD2, a call that lacks DNA to check it against. From germline, CDR1 is MNHEY and CDR2 SMNVEV (reference sequence). This CDR3 comprises 19 residues.

The rearrangement uses TRBV29-1 and TRBJ2-2; the TCRdb D gene call, TRBD1, has no DNA to confirm it. Germline V lookup: CDR1 SQVTM, CDR2 ANQGSEA. The CDR3 covers 14 residues. This chain's CDR3 is CSIWDREVTGELFF.

The chain carries TRBV20-1 and TRBJ1-5; TCRdb proposes TRBD1, but this gene call is untestable without DNA. Per germline, CDR1 DFQATT and CDR2 SNEGSKA (reference sequence). This CDR3 is built from 17 residues. CDR3: CSASMVLDRGGTQPQHF.

The CDR3 loop reads CRGQGATHEQFF. The chain employs TRBV20-1 and TRBJ2-1; TCRdb designates TRBD1, a call that cannot be tested without DNA. CDR3 length: 12 amino acids. CDR1 is DFQATT and CDR2 is SNEGSKA in the germline V gene (reference sequence).

This rearrangement joins TRBV2 to TRBJ1-5. Germline CDR1 and CDR2: SNHLY and FYNNEI. The CDR3 loop spans 16 amino acids. CDR3 residues: CASSSEGPTRDQPQHF.

The chain's CDR3 is CATSDPDRIYGYTF. The chain joins TRBV24-1 to TRBJ1-2; the D gene TCRdb calls, TRBD1, cannot be checked with no DNA. CDR1 and CDR2 (germline): KGHDR, SFDVKD. The CDR3 extends over 14 amino acids.

The V call is TRBV5-6, the J call TRBJ2-5; TCRdb indicates TRBD1, and absent DNA this call remains unverified. CDR1 and CDR2 from the germline V gene are SGHDT and YYEEEE. CDR3 length equals 15 residues. The CDR3 reads CASSLVTGLQETQYF.

This chain links TRBV20-1 with TRBJ2-3; TCRdb designates TRBD2, a call that cannot be tested without DNA. Germline lookup yields CDR1 DFQATT and CDR2 SNEGSKA (reference sequence). The CDR3 spans 13 residues. CDR3 amino acids: CSARDQTRHTQYF.

The V and J genes are TRBV19 and TRBJ2-1; the D call of TRBD1 rests on TCRdb alone, since no DNA is present to check it. Germline V gene lookup returns CDR1 LNHDA and CDR2 SQIVND (reference sequence). The CDR3 has 14 amino acids. The CDR3 loop reads CASRRRGGYNEQFF.

The chain has TRBV9 and TRBJ1-1; TCRdb picks TRBD1, but there is no DNA to check that call. Germline lookup yields CDR1 SGDLS and CDR2 YYNGEE. The CDR3 sequence is 15 residues long. The CDR3 spells CASSAGDSFWTEAFF. Together with reference TRBV9 and TRBJ1-1, the CDR3 gives the full variable domain: DSGVTQTPKHLITATGQRVTLRCSPRSGDLSVYWYQQSLDQGLQFLIQYYNGEERAKGNILERFSAQQFPDLHSELNLSSLELGDSALYFCASSAGDSFWTEAFFGQGTRLTVV.